These 31 T cell receptor beta chains were all obtained from the same sample, sequenced in a study of blood T cells in healthy people across ages. Primed by a sample-barcoded 5' primer and a J-beta primer mix, a second PCR proceeded for roughly 6 to 12 cycles. MiXCR, run by TCRdb on the 5' RACE reads, gives a single entry per CDR3 protein. Altogether about 570,000 distinct CDR3 sequences are present, 27% being singletons, with the ten largest covering about 18%. Sequenced input: blood. The receptors stem from a woman aged 65 to 85 in good health.

Points on this clonotype: A much more abundant neighbour one base away suggests this may be a read error. The chain carries TRBV4-2 and TRBJ2-2; D call uncertain. Deletions cut 4 bases from V and 3 bases from J, with 3 bases between. The CDR3 runs 12 residues. In germline, CDR1 is LGHNA, CDR2 YNFKEQ. The DNA for the CDR3 is TGTGCCAGCAGCCGGGACACCGGGGAGCTGTTTTTT. Protein sequence: CASSRDTGELFF.

The chain uses TRBV7-2 and TRBJ2-7, with D perhaps assigned TRBD1 or TRBD2 (6 bases each). V shed 5 bases and J shed 5 bases, with 13 bases lying between them. The CDR3 spans 13 residues. Looked up from germline, CDR1 is SGHTA and CDR2 is FQGNSA. CDR3 nucleotides: TGTGCCAGCAGCGAGGGGGGTGCCCACGAGCAGTACTTC. Translating gives CASSEGGAHEQYF. Using reference TRBV7-2 and TRBJ2-7 for the parts outside the CDR3, the full variable domain is GAGVSQSPSNKVTEKGKDVELRCDPISGHTALYWYRQSLGQGLEFLIYFQGNSAPDKSGLPSDRFSAERTGGSVSTLTIQRTQQEDSAVYLCASSEGGAHEQYFGPGTRLTVT.

This clonotype was found a few times. The gene calls are TRBV7-3 and TRBJ1-2; D is perhaps TRBD1 (6 bases). This CDR3 has 13 residues. Germline CDR1 is SGHTA and CDR2 is FQGTGA. V was cut by 4 bases and J by 7 bases, with 13 bases left in between. This chain's CDR3 is CASSSNQGSGYTF. CDR3 nucleotide sequence: TGTGCCAGCAGCTCAAATCAGGGGAGTGGCTACACCTTC. The full variable domain, in which reference TRBV7-3 and TRBJ1-2 provide the parts outside the CDR3, is GAGVSQTPSNKVTEKGKYVELRCDPISGHTALYWYRQSLGQGPEFLIYFQGTGAADDSGLPNDRFFAVRPEGSVSTLKIQRTERGDSAVYLCASSSNQGSGYTFGSGTRLTVV.

This clonotype was observed a few times. The chain links TRBV30 to TRBJ1-3; unclear D gene. Between the trimmed V and J ends, which lost 2 bases and 4 bases, there was a span of 12 bases. Per the germline V gene, CDR1 is GTSNPN and CDR2 is SVGIG (reference sequence). CDR3 size: 14 residues. The CDR3 sequence: CAWSTGFQGNTIYF. The CDR3, as DNA: TGTGCCTGGAGTACGGGGTTTCAAGGAAACACCATATATTTT.

This clonotype appeared a few times. The chain employs TRBV20-1 and TRBJ2-1, with TRBD2 matching over 14 bases. CDR1 DFQATT and CDR2 SNEGSKA come from the germline V gene (reference sequence). The CDR3 has 17 residues. With V trimmed by 5 bases and J by 3 bases, 9 bases remained unmatched. CDR3 nucleotide sequence: TGCAGTGCTCCCGGGACTAGCGGGGGCCGGATCTACAATGAGCAGTTCTTC. It codes for CSAPGTSGGRIYNEQFF.

The chain recombines TRBV20-1 with TRBJ2-1; TRBD1 might be the D (6 bases). The J call may not be correct, given that the DNA end is closer to TRBJ2-5. Germline assignment: CDR1 DFQATT and CDR2 SNEGSKA (reference sequence). The CDR3 length is 11 residues. The CDR3 DNA sequence: TGCAGTGGTTACAGGGAAGAGACCCAGTACTTC. This translates into CSGYREETQYF.

The J gene is TRBJ1-2, the V gene TRBV6-1; D might be TRBD1 (6 bases). The CDR3 totals 13 residues. The germline gives CDR1 MNHNS, CDR2 SASEGT. V dropped 5 bases and J dropped 2 bases, with 9 bases sitting between them. This CDR3 reads CASSTGRNYGYTF. The DNA for the CDR3 is TGTGCCAGCAGTACAGGGCGCAACTATGGCTACACCTTC.

The chain carries TRBV19 and TRBJ1-6; a possible D gene is TRBD1 (5 bases). Trimming shortened V by 1 base and J by 7 bases, and 8 bases separated the two germline ends. Looked up from germline, CDR1 is LNHDA and CDR2 is SQIVND (reference sequence). This CDR3 is built from 14 residues. The chain's CDR3 is CASSIGQLNSPLHF. DNA for the CDR3: TGTGCCAGTAGTATAGGACAGTTGAATTCACCCCTCCACTTT.

The chain carries TRBV14 and TRBJ1-2; 7 bases are shared with TRBD1. The V gene's germline CDR1 is SGHDN and CDR2 FVKESK. V gave up 0 bases and J gave up 4 bases; unmatched junction bases: 5. The CDR3 loop spans 15 amino acids. The CDR3 loop is CASSQEGGSTYGYTF. CDR3 nucleotides: TGTGCCAGCAGCCAAGAAGGGGGCAGCACCTATGGCTACACCTTC.

V usage is TRBV20-1 and J usage is TRBJ2-1; TRBD2 might be the D (6 bases). V gave up 7 bases and J gave up 8 bases, with 9 bases separating them. This CDR3 has 10 residues. CDR1 and CDR2 (germline): DFQATT, SNEGSKA (reference sequence). The CDR3 loop is CSEEGHEQFF. The CDR3 region has the DNA TGCAGTGAGGAGGGGCATGAGCAGTTCTTC.

The gene calls are TRBV24-1 and TRBJ2-5, with a weak D call TRBD1 (6 bases). CDR3 length: 14 amino acids. Germline values: CDR1 KGHDR, CDR2 SFDVKD. V lost 2 bases and J lost 4, with 10 bases in between. This CDR3 is CATSDSTGRETQYF. CDR3 bases: TGTGCCACCAGTGATTCTACAGGGAGAGAGACCCAGTACTTC.

The sample holds a few counts of this clonotype. The chain recombines TRBV6-5 with TRBJ2-7; the D is unclear. The CDR3 sequence is 14 residues long. Trimming stripped 0 bases from V and 2 bases from J, with 8 bases between. The germline V gene has CDR1 MNHEY and CDR2 SVGAGI. CDR3 amino acids: CASSYSTPTYEQYF. The CDR3 DNA is TGTGCCAGCAGTTACTCGACCCCAACCTACGAGCAGTACTTC.

CDR3 DNA: TGTGCCATCAGTGATTCAAACTTGCCACCGGGACAGGGACGAAAACTGTTTTTT. Amino acid sequence: CAISDSNLPPGQGRKLFF. This sequence joins TRBV10-3 and TRBJ1-4; 9 bases match TRBD1. Trimming cost V 3 bases and J 10 bases; bases outside gene matches: 18. Germline CDR1 reads ENHRY; CDR2 reads SYGVKD. The CDR3 covers 18 residues.

The chain carries TRBV5-6 and TRBJ2-1, with D tentatively TRBD1 or TRBD2 (5 bases each). CDR1 and CDR2 (germline): SGHDT, YYEEEE. V lost 2 bases to trimming and J lost 2 bases, with 11 bases between them. The CDR3 totals 15 residues. Written as DNA, the CDR3 is TGTGCCAGCAGCTTCGAGGGGAGTACCTACAATGAGCAGTTCTTC. Protein sequence: CASSFEGSTYNEQFF.

This clonotype was picked up a small number of times. The chain has TRBV7-2 and TRBJ2-1; D is uncertain. CDR1 and CDR2 (germline): SGHTA, FQGNSA. The V gene lost 0 bases and the J gene lost 5 bases, with 5 bases spanning the gap. The CDR3 runs to 13 residues. CDR3 protein: CASSLARHNEQFF. CDR3 coding DNA: TGTGCCAGCAGCTTAGCGAGGCACAATGAGCAGTTCTTC.

This clonotype was seen a few times. This chain links TRBV7-9 with TRBJ1-2, with 8 bases aligning to TRBD1. In germline, CDR1 is SEHNR, CDR2 FQNEAQ (reference sequence). The J segment lost 8 bases and the V segment lost 5 bases, leaving 16 bases of the junction unmatched. The CDR3 runs 16 residues. For the CDR3, the DNA is TGTGCCAGCAGCGCAACGTCAGGGGGCCTACGGTCGGGCTACACCTTC. Amino acid sequence: CASSATSGGLRSGYTF.

A few counts support this clonotype. The gene calls are TRBV4-2 and TRBJ1-4, with TRBD1 matching 7 bases. After removal of 5 bases from V and 0 bases from J, the junction contained 12 bases not matched to a gene. CDR1 LGHNA and CDR2 YNFKEQ come from the germline V gene. The CDR3 is 18 amino acids. The CDR3 sequence is CASSLTRGEAATNEKLFF. The CDR3 nucleotides are TGTGCCAGCAGCTTAACCAGGGGGGAAGCCGCAACTAATGAAAAACTGTTTTTT.

This clonotype was picked up a small number of times. This may be a read error: a much more frequent sequence differs by one nucleotide. This chain uses TRBV7-8 with TRBJ1-4; possibly TRBD1 for D (5 bases). Trimming removed 4 bases from V and 6 bases from J, with 18 bases in between. Germline V lookup: CDR1 SGHVS, CDR2 FQNEAQ. CDR3 length: 16 amino acids. The CDR3 DNA sequence: TGTGCCAGCAGCTCCGGCAGGGTGGTTATAGATGAAAAACTGTTTTTT. Protein: CASSSGRVVIDEKLFF.

This CDR3 is CASSLAGEWNNSPLHF. In DNA, the CDR3 is TGTGCCAGCAGCTTGGCGGGGGAATGGAATAATTCACCCCTCCACTTT. This rearrangement joins TRBV5-5 to TRBJ1-6; tentative D call: TRBD1 (5 bases). V was clipped by 0 bases and J by 5 bases, with 12 bases between them. CDR1 SGHKS and CDR2 YYEKEE come from the germline V gene (reference sequence). The CDR3 is 16 residues long.

This clonotype was observed a few times. The chain joins TRBV6-2 or TRBV6-3 to TRBJ2-1, with TRBD2 identical over 8 bases. V shed 6 bases and J 10 bases; nucleotides not matched to a gene: 5. Per the germline V gene, CDR1 is MNHEY and CDR2 is SVGEGT. The CDR3 is 12 residues long. The CDR3 spells CASRDSGSEQFF. The CDR3 region has the DNA TGTGCCAGCAGGGACAGCGGGAGCGAGCAGTTCTTC.

There are a few counts of this clonotype. This chain uses TRBV10-3 with TRBJ1-1, with 8 bases that match TRBD1. Losses at the gene ends were 10 bases for V and 5 bases for J; bases not matched to a gene: 12. The CDR3 loop spans 14 amino acids. Germline V gene sequence: CDR1 ENHRY, CDR2 SYGVKD. DNA for the CDR3: TGTGCCACCGAAGACAGGGGTGAAGGAACTGAAGCTTTCTTT. Translating gives CATEDRGEGTEAFF.

Remarks on this clonotype: Sequence at one end of the junction differs from germline and may be a read error. This chain links TRBV20-1 with TRBJ2-7; a weak D match, TRBD1 (5 bases). The length of the CDR3 is 13 residues. The V gene's germline CDR1 is DFQATT and CDR2 SNEGSKA (reference sequence). Here the CDR3 DNA reads TGCAGTGCTAGAGACCAACAGGAGATCCTTGCTCACTTC. This codes for CSARDQQEILAHF.

This clonotype came up once. The chain carries TRBV25-1 and TRBJ2-3, with 7 bases identical to TRBD2. CDR1 and CDR2 (germline): MGHDK, SYGVNS. The CDR3 spans 14 residues. J gave up 5 bases and V 2 bases, and 4 bases lay outside the gene matches. The CDR3 bases are TGTGCCAGCAGTGAAGCAGGCGGGAGAGATACGCAGTATTTT. Its translation: CASSEAGGRDTQYF.

CDR3: CARKSMAGATVNEQFF. The DNA for the CDR3 is TGTGCCAGAAAGAGTATGGCGGGGGCGACCGTCAATGAGCAGTTCTTC. The genes are TRBV2 and TRBJ2-1; D is perhaps TRBD2 (7 bases). The CDR3 length is 16 residues. CDR1 is SNHLY and CDR2 is FYNNEI in the germline V gene. V was pared by 9 bases and J by 6 bases, with 24 bases between.

This clonotype was found a few times. The gene calls are TRBV6-1 and TRBJ1-4; D may be TRBD1 (5 bases). V lost 6 bases and J 5 bases, leaving 13 bases between the germline ends. This CDR3 has 14 amino acids. In germline, CDR1 is MNHNS, CDR2 SASEGT. The DNA of the CDR3 is TGTGCCAGCAGACGCGGGACGGCAAATGAAAAACTGTTTTTT. Its protein product is CASRRGTANEKLFF.

This clonotype showed up just a few times. The chain combines TRBV19 with TRBJ2-6; 7 positions agree with TRBD1. Germline V lookup: CDR1 LNHDA, CDR2 SQIVND (reference sequence). V shed 6 bases and J 2 bases; nucleotides not matched to a gene: 7. The CDR3 has 16 amino acids. The CDR3 region is CASSPGGTPGANVLTF. The CDR3 DNA sequence: TGTGCCAGTAGCCCAGGGGGAACCCCTGGGGCCAACGTCCTGACTTTC.

This clonotype was picked up a small number of times. In DNA form, the CDR3 reads TGTGCCAGCAGCCGTGGACAGGCCCAGTACTTC. It codes for CASSRGQAQYF. The V call is TRBV3-1, the J call TRBJ2-5, with 7 nucleotides matching TRBD1. Per germline, CDR1 LGHDT and CDR2 YNNKEL (reference sequence). V was pared by 4 bases and J by 9 bases, with 2 bases of the junction left unmatched. The CDR3 contains 11 residues.

V and J are TRBV15 and TRBJ2-1; TRBD2 matches 7 bases. CDR1 and CDR2 (germline): LNHNV, YYDKDF (reference sequence). The CDR3 loop spans 16 amino acids. The V segment lost 0 bases and the J segment 5 bases; nucleotides outside the gene matches: 7. The CDR3 sequence: CATSRDGGGRDNEQFF. The DNA of the CDR3 is TGTGCCACCAGCAGAGATGGGGGAGGGAGGGACAATGAGCAGTTCTTC.

The chain combines TRBV4-3 with TRBJ2-2, with D perhaps being TRBD1 or TRBD2 (7 bases each). Trimming took off 1 base at V and 0 bases at J, with 15 bases between the two ends. The CDR3 runs 18 residues. In germline, CDR1 is LGHNA, CDR2 YSLEER. This CDR3 reads CASSQVRAGTANTGELFF. The CDR3 nucleotides are TGCGCCAGCAGCCAAGTGCGAGCGGGGACAGCGAACACCGGGGAGCTGTTTTTT.

This chain links TRBV7-2 with TRBJ2-1; D not resolved. The germline gives CDR1 SGHTA, CDR2 FQGNSA. The V gene lost 6 bases and the J gene lost 2 bases, with 8 bases spanning the gap. This CDR3 is 13 amino acids long. This CDR3 reads CASRSSTYNEQFF. CDR3 bases: TGTGCCAGCAGATCCTCAACCTACAATGAGCAGTTCTTC.

The rearrangement uses TRBV29-1 and TRBJ2-1; 9 positions agree with TRBD2. CDR1 is SQVTM and CDR2 is ANQGSEA in the germline V gene. CDR3 length: 17 amino acids. Unmatched junction bases numbered 19, after V lost 5 bases and J lost 8 bases. The CDR3 spells CSVKGLWRGGKSDEQFF. As DNA, the CDR3 is TGCAGCGTTAAAGGGTTATGGCGGGGGGGCAAGTCGGATGAGCAGTTCTTC.